This note documents a single T cell receptor (beta chain) sequence. The germline V and J ends were trimmed by 0 bases and 7 bases, with 13 bases remaining between them. Germline values: CDR1 SGHRS, CDR2 YFSETQ. This CDR3 has 15 amino acids. This PCR relied on a set of 60 Vbeta primers and 13 Jbeta primers. The table came from immunoSEQ multiplex PCR; TCRdb's copy has only in-frame clones and leaves some out. The sample yields approximately 150,000 clones, 75% to 80% seen once. This entry is derived from a study of cytomegalovirus exposure and HLA in healthy donors. V gene TRBV5-1 combines with J gene TRBJ2-2, with D uncertain. The material sequenced was PBMCs. The origin of this receptor is a woman in her forties in good health and CMV-seropositive. CDR3 sequence: CASSLGLPSVGELFF. The CDR3, as DNA: TGCGCCAGCAGCTTGGGGCTACCTAGTGTCGGGGAGCTGTTTTTT. The entire variable domain, with the rest obtained from reference TRBV5-1 and TRBJ2-2, is as follows: KAGVTQTPRYLIKTRGQQVTLSCSPISGHRSVSWYQQTPGQGLQFLFEYFSETQRNKGNFPGRFSGRQFSNSRSEMNVSTLELGDSALYLCASSLGLPSVGELFFGEGSRLTVL.